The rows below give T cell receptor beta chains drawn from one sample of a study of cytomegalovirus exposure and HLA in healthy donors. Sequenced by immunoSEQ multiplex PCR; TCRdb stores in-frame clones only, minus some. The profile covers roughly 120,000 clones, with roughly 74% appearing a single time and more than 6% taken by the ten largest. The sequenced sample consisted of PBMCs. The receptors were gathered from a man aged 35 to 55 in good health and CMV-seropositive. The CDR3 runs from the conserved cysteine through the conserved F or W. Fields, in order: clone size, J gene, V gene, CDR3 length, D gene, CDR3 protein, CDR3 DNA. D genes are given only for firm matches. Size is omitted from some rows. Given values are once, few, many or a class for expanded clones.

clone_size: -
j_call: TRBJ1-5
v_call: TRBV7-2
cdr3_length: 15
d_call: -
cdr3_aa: CASSLRAGENQPQHF
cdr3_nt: TGTGCCAGCAGCTTGCGGGCAGGGGAGAATCAGCCCCAGCATTTT

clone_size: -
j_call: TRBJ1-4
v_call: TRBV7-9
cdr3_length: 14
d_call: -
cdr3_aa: CASSLRTDHEKLFF
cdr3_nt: TGTGCCAGCAGCTTAAGGACAGATCATGAAAAACTGTTTTTT

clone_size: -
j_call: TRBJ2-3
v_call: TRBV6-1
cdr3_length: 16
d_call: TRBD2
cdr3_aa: CASSEAGLADGHTQYF
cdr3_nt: TGTGCCAGCAGTGAAGCTGGACTAGCGGACGGCCATACGCAGTATTTT

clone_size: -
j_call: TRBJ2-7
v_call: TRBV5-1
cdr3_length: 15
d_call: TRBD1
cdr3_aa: CASSLGPGTAYEQYF
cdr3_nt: TGCGCCAGCAGCTTGGGTCCTGGGACAGCCTACGAGCAGTACTTC

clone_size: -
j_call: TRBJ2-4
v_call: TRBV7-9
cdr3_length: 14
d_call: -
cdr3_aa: CASSSRTGEDIQYF
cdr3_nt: TGTGCCAGCAGCTCTCGGACCGGGGAAGACATTCAGTACTTC

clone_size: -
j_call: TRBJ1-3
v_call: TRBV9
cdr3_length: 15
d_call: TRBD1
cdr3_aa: CASSGGQAGGNTIYF
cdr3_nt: TGTGCCAGCAGCGGGGGACAGGCGGGAGGAAACACCATATATTTT

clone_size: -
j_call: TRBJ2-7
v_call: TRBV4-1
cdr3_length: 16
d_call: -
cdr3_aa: CASSQEGLTGTGEQYF
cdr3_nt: TGCGCCAGCAGCCAAGAAGGTCTAACAGGGACGGGAGAGCAGTACTTC

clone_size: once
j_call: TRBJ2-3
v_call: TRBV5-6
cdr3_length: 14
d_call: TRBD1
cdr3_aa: CASSLRGPGDTQYF
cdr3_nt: TGTGCCAGCAGCCTCAGGGGGCCGGGAGATACGCAGTATTTT

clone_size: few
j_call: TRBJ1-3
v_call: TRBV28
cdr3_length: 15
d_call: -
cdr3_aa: CASSLPGSSGNTIYF
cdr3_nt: TGTGCCAGCAGTTTACCGGGATCCTCTGGAAACACCATATATTTT

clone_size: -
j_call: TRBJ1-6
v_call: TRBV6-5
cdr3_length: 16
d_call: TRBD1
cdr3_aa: CAGSSSSGTGWSPLHF
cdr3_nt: TGTGCCGGCAGTTCCTCCTCCGGGACAGGGTGGTCACCCCTCCACTTT

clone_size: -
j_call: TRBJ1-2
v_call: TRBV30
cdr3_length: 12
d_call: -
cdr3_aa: CAWNQGDYGYTF
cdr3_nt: TGTGCCTGGAACCAGGGCGACTATGGCTACACCTTC

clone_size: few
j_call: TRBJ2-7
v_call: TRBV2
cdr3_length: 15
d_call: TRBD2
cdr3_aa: CASRVTSGAAYEQYF
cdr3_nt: TGTGCCAGCAGGGTGACTAGCGGGGCTGCCTACGAGCAGTACTTC

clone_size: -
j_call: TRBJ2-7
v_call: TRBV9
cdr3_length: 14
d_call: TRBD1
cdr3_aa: CASSLRDRGYEQYF
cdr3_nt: TGTGCCAGCAGCCTAAGGGACAGGGGCTACGAGCAGTACTTC

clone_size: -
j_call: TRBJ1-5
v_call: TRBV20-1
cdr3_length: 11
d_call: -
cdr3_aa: CSARGDQPQHF
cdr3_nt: TGCAGTGCCAGGGGTGATCAGCCCCAGCATTTT

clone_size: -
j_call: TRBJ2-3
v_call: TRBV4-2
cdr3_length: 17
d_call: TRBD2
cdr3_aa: CASSQGEAGESTDTQYF
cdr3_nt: TGTGCCAGCAGCCAAGGCGAGGCGGGAGAATCCACAGATACGCAGTATTTT